Below, 12 T cell receptor beta chains from the same sample are listed, as sequenced in a study of Graves' ophthalmopathy and Graves' hyperthyroidism. Amplification from RNA transcripts yielded the TCR beta CDR3 regions. First-round RT-PCR used HTBI primers; second-round multiplex PCR followed. MiXCR, run by TCRdb on the multiplex PCR reads, gives a single entry per CDR3 protein. The data show tens of thousands of distinct CDR3 sequences, under 55% seen once. The sequencing sample was made of peripheral blood. The receptor set was obtained from an adult woman with Graves' ophthalmopathy.

This clonotype ranks as medium-sized. The V call is TRBV10-3, the J call TRBJ1-2; TRBD1 agrees at 7 bases. Unmatched junction bases numbered 11, after V lost 3 bases and J lost 7 bases. The CDR3 runs to 15 residues. The germline CDR1 and CDR2 sequences are ENHRY and SYGVKD. The CDR3 protein is CAISDAVGTDGGYTF. CDR3 in DNA: TGTGCCATCAGTGATGCCGTCGGGACAGACGGTGGCTACACCTTC.

The chain couples TRBV5-6 to TRBJ1-2; a possible D gene is TRBD1 (6 bases). The CDR3 runs 11 residues. Germline CDR1 is SGHDT and CDR2 is YYEEEE. The CDR3 sequence is CVRGREDGYTF. CDR3 coding DNA: TGTGTCAGGGGCAGGGAGGATGGCTACACCTTC.

The chain employs TRBV18 and TRBJ2-5; D is unresolved. Trimming took off 3 bases at V and 5 bases at J, with 19 bases between the two ends. The CDR3 extends over 16 amino acids. Germline V gene data show CDR1 as KGHSH and CDR2 as LQKENI. Written as DNA, the CDR3 is TGTGCCAGCTCACCTGCTCTACCTGACCACCGGGAGACCCAGTACTTC. Protein: CASSPALPDHRETQYF. The full variable domain, with the rest looked up from reference TRBV18 and TRBJ2-5, is NAGVMQNPRHLVRRRGQEARLRCSPMKGHSHVYWYRQLPEEGLKFMVYLQKENIIDESGMPKERFSAEFPKEGPSILRIQQVVRGDSAAYFCASSPALPDHRETQYFGPGTRLLVL.

This clonotype was seen repeatedly, ten times or more. V and J are TRBV6-1 and TRBJ2-3; 7 bases match TRBD1. CDR1 is MNHNS and CDR2 is SASEGT in the germline V gene. Trimming removed 7 bases from V and 6 bases from J; junction bases left unmatched: 13. This CDR3 region has 15 residues. CDR3 sequence: CASIRGPTYPDTQYF. CDR3 DNA sequence: TGTGCCAGCATAAGGGGGCCGACCTATCCCGATACGCAGTATTTT.

At least ten counts were recorded for this clonotype. The chain has TRBV5-5 and TRBJ2-5; no firm D call. This CDR3 contains 15 residues. V shed 5 bases and J shed 5 bases, with 19 bases lying between them. Germline CDR1 and CDR2: SGHKS and YYEKEE (reference sequence). The CDR3 region is CASSTLALPRETQYF. The CDR3 coding sequence is TGTGCCAGCAGTACATTGGCCCTCCCGAGGGAGACCCAGTACTTC.

Turning to this clonotype: Germline and junction disagree at one end, which may indicate a read error. CDR3 nucleotides: TGTGCCACCACTGATAGGGGTACCGGGGAGCTGTTTTTT. Protein sequence: CATTDRGTGELFF. V and J are TRBV24-1 and TRBJ2-2, with a weak D call TRBD1 (5 bases). Germline CDR1 and CDR2: KGHDR and SFDVKD. CDR3 length: 13 amino acids.

In its sample, this clonotype was seen many times. This chain joins TRBV28 and TRBJ2-7, with a possible D match to TRBD1 (6 bases). V dropped 6 bases and J dropped 2 bases, with 20 bases sitting between them. The CDR3 loop spans 16 amino acids. CDR1 and CDR2 from the germline V gene are MDHEN and SYDVKM. In nucleotides, the CDR3 is TGTGCCAGCAGCCCGATGAAGTGGACAGCCACCTACGAGCAGTACTTC. It yields the protein CASSPMKWTATYEQYF.

This clonotype was counted many times. The chain carries TRBV19 and TRBJ2-2; no firm D call. This CDR3 has 13 residues. The ends were cut back, 1 base at V and 3 bases at J, with 3 bases in the middle. Per the germline V gene, CDR1 is LNHDA and CDR2 is SQIVND (reference sequence). Written as DNA, the CDR3 is TGTGCCAGTAGTATAGGGGACACCGGGGAGCTGTTTTTT. This encodes CASSIGDTGELFF. Looking up the rest from reference TRBV19 and TRBJ2-2 gives the full variable domain: DGGITQSPKYLFRKEGQNVTLSCEQNLNHDAMYWYRQDPGQGLRLIYYSQIVNDFQKGDIAEGYSVSREKKESFPLTVTSAQKNPTAFYLCASSIGDTGELFFGEGSRLTVL.

Of note for this clonotype: Its ends do not fully match the called genes, so a read error is possible. This sequence joins TRBV10-1 and TRBJ1-1; D ambiguous. CDR1 and CDR2 (germline): WNHNN, SYGVQD (reference sequence). The CDR3 contains 13 residues. The CDR3 coding sequence is TGCGCCAGCAGTTCAACGGGAAACACTGAAGCTTCCTTT. This translates into CASSSTGNTEASF.

The table lists this clonotype with a count of one. This rearrangement joins TRBV20-1 to TRBJ1-2; 8 bases fit TRBD1. This CDR3 contains 15 residues. Germline CDR1 DFQATT, CDR2 SNEGSKA (reference sequence). Trimming removed 5 bases from V and 5 bases from J; junction bases left unmatched: 13. CDR3 sequence (DNA): TGCAGTGCTCAAAGACCAGGGGGCCTGGATTATGGCTACACCTTC. Translating gives CSAQRPGGLDYGYTF.

As for this clonotype: Being one base from a much bigger clone, this may be a read error. The CDR3 sequence is CASSSGLAGSRSQETQYF. In DNA, the CDR3 is TGCGCCAGCAGCTCAGGACTAGCGGGGTCGAGAAGCCAAGAGACCCAGTACTTC. This chain links TRBV5-1 with TRBJ2-5, with TRBD2 matching 12 bases. The V gene end was trimmed by 3 bases and the J gene end by 1 base; junction bases not matched to a gene: 10. The CDR3 extends over 18 amino acids. CDR1 SGHRS and CDR2 YFSETQ come from the germline V gene.

The V call is TRBV9, the J call TRBJ2-1; tentative D call: TRBD2 (6 bases). The CDR3 is 12 residues long. V was shortened by 2 bases and J by 8 bases, with 8 bases between the two germline ends. Germline V lookup: CDR1 SGDLS, CDR2 YYNGEE. This CDR3 is CASSVAGHEQFF. CDR3 in DNA: TGTGCCAGCAGCGTTGCGGGGCATGAGCAGTTCTTC.